The T cell receptor beta chain described here comes from a study of T cell responses to AZD1222 COVID-19 vaccine. Study-wide results and caveats: No repertoire was sampled before or during the peak T cell response, only after it. Clonal diversity was possibly underestimated, and the donors were mostly white British, with more females.

TCRdb keeps only in-frame clones here, not all; method: immunoSEQ multiplex PCR. This sample has over 150,000 clones; roughly nine tenths occur once, and the top ten carry 4% to 5.5%. CDR1 and CDR2 from the germline V gene are SQVTM and ANQGSEA. Trimming removed 6 bases at V and 4 bases at J, with 19 bases between. This CDR3 spans 14 amino acids. As concerns this clone: Its specificity is unknown.

This TCR came from an adult in good health. Sequenced material: peripheral blood, taken on day 0 of MenACWY control vaccination. The V and J genes are TRBV29-1 and TRBJ2-7, with no clear D. CDR3 residues: CSVTDSSYRYEQYF. CDR3 in DNA: TGCAGCGTCACGGATTCCAGCTATCGATACGAGCAGTACTTC.